The 3 T cell receptor beta chains below come from one sample, sequenced in a study of blood T cell repertoires in COVID-19. Produced via immunoSEQ multiplex PCR; TCRdb's table is partial and in-frame only. This sample carries approximately 280,000 clones, approximately 90% of them seen once, and the ten largest clones take around 4.4%. Sequenced input: peripheral blood. These receptors were collected from a man aged 35-49 years with acute or convalescent COVID-19.

This chain uses TRBV5-1 with TRBJ1-4; D is perhaps TRBD1 (5 bases). The V end was cut by 4 bases, the J end by 2 bases, with 12 bases between. The CDR3 spans 15 residues. The germline gives CDR1 SGHRS, CDR2 YFSETQ. The CDR3 DNA sequence: TGCGCCAGCAGCATTCAGGGTGCCACTAATGAAAAACTGTTTTTT. It yields the protein CASSIQGATNEKLFF.

The V call is TRBV5-6, the J call TRBJ2-1, with a weak D call TRBD1 (6 bases). The CDR3 totals 17 residues. With 4 bases removed from V and 0 bases from J, the gap between germline ends came to 17 bases. CDR1 and CDR2 from the germline V gene are SGHDT and YYEEEE. The CDR3 DNA sequence: TGTGCCAGCAGCACGTTAGGGGGTTCGAGCTCCTACAATGAGCAGTTCTTC. Its translation: CASSTLGGSSSYNEQFF.

This clone was found a few times. The rearrangement joins TRBV20-1 to TRBJ1-1; D is unclear. In germline, CDR1 is DFQATT, CDR2 SNEGSKA (reference sequence). The CDR3 sequence is 11 residues long. Trimming shortened V by 2 bases and J by 10 bases, and 11 bases separated the two germline ends. The CDR3 here is CSARKAERAFF. CDR3 bases: TGCAGTGCTAGAAAAGCGGAAAGAGCTTTCTTT.